This TCR beta chain came from a study of vaccination and CD4 T cells after COVID-19. This sample's treatment: roughly 11-day PBMC culture with coronavirus spike peptide pools or control peptides (ViraFEST assay). From the unexposed donor, CD4+ T cells were collected ahead of the COVID-19 pandemic (2011-2018). CD4+ T cells that had been cultured provided DNA sequenced with the Oncomine TCR Beta short-read assay. Genomic DNA was extracted from cultured CD4+ T cells. Each CDR3 protein gets one entry after TCRdb re-called the PCR reads with MiXCR. Seen here are more than 8,500 distinct CDR3 sequences, less than 70% observed once, and the top ten hold over 20%. Points on this clonotype: No antigen is known for it.

CDR1 and CDR2 (germline): MGHDK, SYGVNS. Trimming at V came to 1 base and at J to 4 bases, leaving 6 bases not matched to a gene. CDR3 length equals 16 residues. This clonotype was sampled from a human donor in good health. The V gene is TRBV25-1, the J gene TRBJ2-5; 10 nucleotides agree with TRBD2. Sequenced sample: CD4+ T cells from blood, cultured in vitro. The CDR3 spells CASSEFKLAGRETQYF. The CDR3 nucleotides read TGTGCCAGCAGTGAATTTAAACTAGCGGGAAGAGAGACCCAGTACTTC.